This TCR beta chain is drawn from a study of blood T cell repertoires in COVID-19. By sample fraction, this clone is medium-sized. Libraries were prepared by immunoSEQ multiplex PCR; TCRdb keeps only in-frame clonotypes and omits some of them. The table includes about 35,000 clones, roughly 80% detected once. V was trimmed by 11 bases and J by 5 bases, leaving 10 bases between them. Germline values: CDR1 SSHAT, CDR2 FNYEAQ (reference sequence). The CDR3 covers 10 residues. Sequencing was carried out using peripheral blood. This TCR came from a man aged 50-60 years with acute or convalescent COVID-19. V and J are TRBV7-7 and TRBJ2-7; maybe TRBD1 (6 bases). CDR3 loop: CAYRENEQYF. Written as DNA, the CDR3 is TGTGCCTACAGGGAGAACGAGCAGTACTTC.